Sequencing of this T cell receptor (beta chain) was carried out in a study of PD-1 blockade in classical Hodgkin lymphoma (dated by TCRdb to the early 2020s). Regarding the research as a whole: Nivolumab dosing was 3 mg/kg intravenously every 2 weeks, continuing until either disease progression or unacceptable toxicity. The study used CyTOF and TCR beta sequencing to define a peripheral blood immune signature of response to PD-1 blockade in classical Hodgkin lymphoma. On the study overall, not on this receptor specifically: Newly diagnosed patients were reported to have lower baseline TCR diversity than healthy donors, and relapsed/refractory patients were reported to have lower baseline TCR diversity still. Only a single clinical trial cohort was studied, and what caused the repertoire differences, possibly disease activity or prior therapy, remained undefined. By C4D1, a significant rise was seen in CD4+ TCR diversity but not in CD8+ TCR diversity (p=0.0027 vs p=0.16), and the rise was most apparent among complete responders (p=0.02). Trial patients with a complete response had baseline diversity similar to that of newly diagnosed patients, while partial responders and progressors had significantly lower diversity. Diversity was lower in patients who began nivolumab less than 1 year after ASCT, so these patients were left out of later analyses to avoid confounding by immune reconstitution.

The CDR3 starts with the cysteine, ends with the phenylalanine, and has 16 residues. Only the CDR3 DNA is retained, 48 bases long and in frame from the first base. Sequences KGHSH (CDR1) and LQKENI (CDR2) are obtained from the germline V gene. V was cut back by 4 bases and J by 2 bases, leaving a gap of 15 bases between them. As to this clone: Which antigen it targets is not known. No base quality information exists; no much larger clone differs at one position.

The Qiagen DNeasy kit was used to extract genomic DNA from unsorted PBMCs and from the negatively selected CD4+ and CD8+ fractions. TCR beta CDR3 regions were subjected to amplification by immunoSEQ multiplex PCR with primers that anneal to V and J segments. A synthetic immune receptor repertoire was used to minimize amplification bias, and remaining bias was computationally removed after sequencing. Per the source publication's procedure: Custom Python scripts were used to quantify repertoire diversity as the Shannon entropy index. Unsorted, CD4+ and CD8+ repertoires were examined separately, except in combined analyses, for which CD4+ and CD8+ sequences were merged in silico. Clonal expansion was defined as a frequency increase of at least 2-fold after treatment compared with C1D1, and clones undetected at baseline were assigned a pseudocount of 0.5. Clones with 0 or 1 copy at C1D1 were classified as singleton clones, and clones with 2 or more copies were classified as non-singleton clones. Clones expanded in unsorted samples were assigned a CD4+, CD8+ or unknown annotation through matching of protein sequences in sorted samples from the same patient. Wilcoxon tests on paired samples were used to test diversity changes from C1D1 to C4D1. As stored in TCRdb, this immuneACCESS dataset retains in-frame rearrangements with V and J assigned. A fraction of the clones does not appear; measured against another copy, unresolved V genes explain less than half of the discrepancy, and the remainder lacks a known reason. V and J calls plus clone size are reproduced from that table; the DNA served to infer D and trimming. The sample table holds about 90,000 clones, of which roughly 87% were seen once. 9.5% to 12% of the sample rests with the top ten.

The intended sense of this specimen's time point label: cycle 2 day 1 (C2D1) of nivolumab. All trial patients had relapsed after autologous stem cell transplantation, with cohorts A, B and C differing in prior brentuximab vedotin exposure. A total of fewer than 65 patients with relapsed/refractory classical Hodgkin lymphoma made up the trial cohort, and each patient's best overall response was complete response, partial response or progressive disease. In the multi-cohort phase II CheckMate 205 trial, trial patients received single-agent nivolumab. An independent review committee assessed best overall response by applying the 2007 International Working Group response criteria. Trial PBMCs were collected immediately before nivolumab initiation (C1D1) and during therapy at cycle 2 day 1 and cycle 4 day 1. Peripheral blood was collected in 8 mL Vacutainer Cell Preparation Tubes, from which PBMCs were isolated by centrifugation and then cryopreserved.

This TCR came from a human donor with classical Hodgkin lymphoma. Here the chain combines TRBV18 and TRBJ2-1; the D gene identity is not certain. Sequencing was performed on peripheral blood mononuclear cells (PBMCs), taken before the second cycle of nivolumab. The sequence in DNA is TGTGCCAGCTCACTCTCCCGGGTGGGGACCTACAATGAGCAGTTCTTC. Translated, this gives CASSLSRVGTYNEQFF.